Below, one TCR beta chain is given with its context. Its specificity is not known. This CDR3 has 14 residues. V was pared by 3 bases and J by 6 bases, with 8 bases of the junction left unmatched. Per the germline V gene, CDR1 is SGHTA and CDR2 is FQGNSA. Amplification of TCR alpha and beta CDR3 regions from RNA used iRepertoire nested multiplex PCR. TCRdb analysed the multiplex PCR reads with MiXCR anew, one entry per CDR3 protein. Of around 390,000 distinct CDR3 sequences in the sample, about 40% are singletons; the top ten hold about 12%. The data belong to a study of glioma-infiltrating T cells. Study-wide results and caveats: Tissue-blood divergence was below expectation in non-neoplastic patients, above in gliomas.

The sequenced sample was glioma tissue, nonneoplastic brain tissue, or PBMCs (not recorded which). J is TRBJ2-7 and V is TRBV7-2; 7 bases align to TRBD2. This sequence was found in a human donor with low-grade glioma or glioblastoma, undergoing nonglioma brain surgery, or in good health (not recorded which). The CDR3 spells CASSLTGGRAEQYF. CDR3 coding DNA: TGTGCCAGCAGCTTGACTGGCGGGAGAGCCGAGCAGTACTTC. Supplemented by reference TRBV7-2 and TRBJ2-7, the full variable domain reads GAGVSQSPSNKVTEKGKDVELRCDPISGHTALYWYRQSLGQGLEFLIYFQGNSAPDKSGLPSDRFSAERTGGSVSTLTIQRTQQEDSAVYLCASSLTGGRAEQYFGPGTRLTVT.